Following are 22 T cell receptor beta chains from one sample sequenced in a study of CD8+CD57+ T cells in acquired aplastic anemia. Genomic DNA, serving as template, underwent TCR beta VDJ and CDR3 profiling. From the reads, TCRdb called clonotypes with MiXCR, one entry per CDR3 protein. In the table there are about 210,000 distinct CDR3 sequences, 34% of which are singletons. The sample consisted of sorted CD4+, CD8+, or CD8+CD57+ T cells (not recorded which) from PBMCs. Receptors originate from a human donor in good health, serving as a control.

There are many counts of this clonotype. The V and J genes are TRBV10-2 and TRBJ2-7; D not resolved. CDR1 is WSHSY and CDR2 is SAAADI in the germline V gene. This CDR3 is 16 amino acids long. V was clipped by 0 bases and J by 3 bases, with 15 bases between them. The CDR3 region is CASSESKALPIYEQYF. CDR3 DNA: TGCGCCAGCAGTGAGTCGAAAGCCCTACCTATCTACGAGCAGTACTTC.

This clonotype appeared a few times. The chain combines TRBV20-1 with TRBJ1-4; no definite D call. The V gene lost 3 bases and the J gene lost 8 bases, with 10 bases spanning the gap. The CDR3 sequence is 12 residues long. CDR1 is DFQATT and CDR2 is SNEGSKA in the germline V gene (reference sequence). This CDR3 is CSASRFGEKLFF. The CDR3 DNA is TGCAGTGCTAGCAGGTTTGGCGAAAAACTGTTTTTT.

This clonotype was detected many times. The rearrangement links TRBV20-1 to TRBJ1-1, with a tentative D call TRBD1 (6 bases). This CDR3 region has 13 residues. Germline V gene lookup returns CDR1 DFQATT and CDR2 SNEGSKA (reference sequence). The V end lost 0 bases, the J end lost 3 bases, and 8 bases lay between the germline ends. The CDR3 DNA sequence: TGCAGTGCTAGAGATGGGGGCCACACTGAAGCTTTCTTT. Translation: CSARDGGHTEAFF.

In this sample, this clonotype turned up a few times. This chain uses TRBV6-1 with TRBJ2-3; 11 nucleotides agree with TRBD1. This CDR3 is 15 amino acids long. V lost 6 bases, J lost 4 bases, and 6 bases stayed unmatched. Germline CDR1 is MNHNS and CDR2 is SASEGT. CDR3 sequence reads: CASRPGQGAADTQYF. The CDR3 nucleotides are TGTGCCAGCAGACCCGGACAGGGGGCCGCAGATACGCAGTATTTT.

On this clonotype: A much larger clone lies a single base off, so this may be a read error. The rearrangement joins TRBV2 to TRBJ2-5, with D perhaps being TRBD1 or TRBD2 (6 bases each). The CDR3 is 14 amino acids. Germline V gene lookup returns CDR1 SNHLY and CDR2 FYNNEI. V was trimmed by 8 bases and J by 5 bases, leaving 18 bases between them. In DNA form, the CDR3 reads TGTGCCAGCGGTTTAGGTTCGGGGGCGGAGACCCAGTACTTC. Its translation is CASGLGSGAETQYF.

V usage is TRBV11-2 and J usage is TRBJ2-1; 7 nucleotides align to TRBD2. The trim removed 5 bases at V and 5 bases at J, leaving 9 bases unmatched. CDR3 length: 15 amino acids. Germline-derived CDR1 and CDR2 are SGHAT and FQNNGV. For the CDR3, the DNA is TGTGCCAGCAGCCCCCGCGGGGAGGGGCACAATGAGCAGTTCTTC. It is translated as CASSPRGEGHNEQFF.

This clonotype showed up just a few times. The rearrangement uses TRBV24-1 and TRBJ2-7; tentative D call: TRBD2 (6 bases). Germline V gene sequence: CDR1 KGHDR, CDR2 SFDVKD. CDR3 length: 13 residues. V was trimmed by 9 bases and J by 4 bases, leaving 15 bases between them. CDR3 in DNA: TGTGCCACCGCGGCACCGCGGGGATACGAGCAGTACTTC. Protein sequence: CATAAPRGYEQYF.

The V and J genes are TRBV27 and TRBJ1-1, with D unclear. Trimming removed 6 bases at V and 4 bases at J, with 12 bases between. Germline values: CDR1 MNHEY, CDR2 SMNVEV (reference sequence). The CDR3 has 13 amino acids. The CDR3 here is CASRIGLATEAFF. DNA for the CDR3: TGTGCCAGCAGGATAGGGTTGGCCACTGAAGCTTTCTTT.

This chain connects TRBV15 to TRBJ1-6, with 10 positions matching TRBD1. Germline trimming cut 3 bases from V and 7 bases from J; bases unmatched to any gene: 3. The CDR3 sequence is 15 residues long. Per germline, CDR1 LNHNV and CDR2 YYDKDF (reference sequence). CDR3 DNA: TGTGCCACCAGCAGGAAGGGACAGGGGAATTCACCCCTCCACTTT. It codes for CATSRKGQGNSPLHF.

The chain recombines TRBV9 with TRBJ2-5; D is perhaps TRBD1 or TRBD2 (6 bases each). The V end was cut by 3 bases, the J end by 5 bases, with 17 bases between. The CDR3 length is 15 residues. Germline V gene sequence: CDR1 SGDLS, CDR2 YYNGEE. The chain's CDR3 is CASSAPSRGRETQYF. The CDR3 DNA reads as TGTGCCAGCAGCGCTCCAAGTCGGGGGCGGGAGACCCAGTACTTC.

This clonotype was detected many times. The gene calls are TRBV19 and TRBJ1-1; no clear D gene. Between the trimmed V and J ends, which lost 1 base and 5 bases, there was a span of 11 bases. The germline CDR1 and CDR2 sequences are LNHDA and SQIVND (reference sequence). This CDR3 comprises 14 residues. The CDR3 reads CASSIGIQGTEAFF. CDR3 in DNA: TGTGCCAGTAGTATAGGGATCCAAGGAACTGAAGCTTTCTTT.

This clonotype was counted between two and nine times. This chain links TRBV15 with TRBJ1-1, with D possibly matching TRBD1 (5 bases). V shed 2 bases and J shed 1 base, with 5 bases lying between them. This CDR3 is built from 13 residues. Germline values: CDR1 LNHNV, CDR2 YYDKDF (reference sequence). The CDR3 DNA sequence: TGTGCCACCAGCAGAACAGGGAACACTGAAGCTTTCTTT. This translates into CATSRTGNTEAFF.

The chain links TRBV19 to TRBJ2-7; 10 bases fit TRBD1. CDR1 and CDR2 (germline): LNHDA, SQIVND (reference sequence). This CDR3 has 14 amino acids. V lost 9 bases, J lost 3 bases, and 8 bases stayed unmatched. DNA of the CDR3: TGTGCCAGGAACTGGGACAGGGGATACTACGAGCAGTACTTC. This codes for CARNWDRGYYEQYF.

The V call is TRBV9, the J call TRBJ1-4, with 9 bases fitting TRBD1. The CDR3 has 16 residues. The V segment lost 4 bases and the J segment 7 bases; nucleotides outside the gene matches: 11. CDR1 and CDR2 (germline): SGDLS, YYNGEE. This CDR3 reads CASSPRTGESGEKLFF. The CDR3 nucleotides are TGTGCCAGCAGCCCGCGGACAGGGGAGAGTGGTGAAAAACTGTTTTTT.

This clonotype was seen at least ten times. The CDR3 DNA is TGTGCCAGCAGCTTATCGTCGTACGAGGGAGATACGCAGTATTTT. This translates into CASSLSSYEGDTQYF. The V gene is TRBV7-6, the J gene TRBJ2-3; a possible D gene is TRBD2 (5 bases). V lost 2 bases, J lost 5 bases, and 14 bases lay in between. Per germline, CDR1 SGHVS and CDR2 FNYEAQ. This CDR3 is 15 amino acids long.

This chain connects TRBV10-3 to TRBJ1-1, with unresolved D. V lost 7 bases and J lost 0, with 15 bases in between. CDR1 and CDR2 from the germline V gene are ENHRY and SYGVKD. CDR3 size: 15 residues. DNA of the CDR3: TGTGCCATCAACGACGGGGAAAGACTGAACACTGAAGCTTTCTTT. Its translation is CAINDGERLNTEAFF.

The CDR3 reads CASSLPDRQNQPQHF. CDR3 nucleotides: TGTGCCAGCAGCCTACCCGACAGGCAGAATCAGCCCCAGCATTTT. The chain links TRBV7-2 to TRBJ1-5, with D maybe TRBD1 (6 bases). Trimming cost V 5 bases and J 4 bases, with 15 bases left between them. Germline values: CDR1 SGHTA, CDR2 FQGNSA. The CDR3 covers 15 residues.

This clonotype was recorded many times. The chain links TRBV20-1 to TRBJ2-7; 8 bases match TRBD2. The CDR3 covers 14 residues. V shed 5 bases, J shed 4 bases, and the junction held 10 bases outside the gene matches. CDR1 is DFQATT and CDR2 is SNEGSKA in the germline V gene (reference sequence). The CDR3: CSAPKRGSGYEQYF. The CDR3 region has the DNA TGCAGTGCTCCTAAGCGGGGGTCCGGATACGAGCAGTACTTC.

The rearrangement joins TRBV7-9 to TRBJ2-3; TRBD1 agrees at 7 bases. V gave up 6 bases and J gave up 8 bases; unmatched junction bases: 5. This CDR3 contains 12 residues. Germline V gene lookup returns CDR1 SEHNR and CDR2 FQNEAQ (reference sequence). The DNA of the CDR3 is TGTGCCAGCAGAATGGGACAGAGTACGCAGTATTTT. Translated: CASRMGQSTQYF.

This clonotype was seen a handful of times. The V call is TRBV6-5, the J call TRBJ1-2; the D is unclear. The CDR3 consists of 14 residues. Germline assignment: CDR1 MNHEY and CDR2 SVGAGI. With 0 bases removed from V and 4 bases from J, the gap between germline ends came to 9 bases. CDR3 bases: TGTGCCAGCAGTTACTCGTCGGCAGCCTATGGCTACACCTTC. Translated: CASSYSSAAYGYTF.

A note on this clonotype: Its ends do not fully match the called genes, so a read error is possible. The chain carries TRBV10-3 and TRBJ1-2; D perhaps matches TRBD1 (6 bases). The CDR3 runs 13 residues. Looked up from germline, CDR1 is ENHRY and CDR2 is SYGVKD. CDR3 sequence (DNA): TGTGCCATCAGTGTTGGGACAAGGGATGGCTGCACCTTC. Amino acids: CAISVGTRDGCTF.

This chain links TRBV18 with TRBJ1-4; 7 bases align to TRBD1. The germline V gene encodes CDR1 KGHSH and CDR2 LQKENI. V lost 4 bases to trimming and J lost 6 bases; unmatched junction nucleotides: 5. This CDR3 contains 14 residues. The CDR3 is CASSRDSRDEKLFF. For the CDR3, the DNA is TGTGCCAGCTCACGGGACAGTCGTGATGAAAAACTGTTTTTT.